A selection of T cell receptor beta chains follows, all from one sample in a study of tumor T cells in aggressive B-cell lymphoma. Measured with immunoSEQ multiplex PCR; TCRdb has only the in-frame clones, and not every one. The table records about 7,600 clones, around 83% of them present only once. The material sequenced was tumor tissue. The receptors stem from an adult with diffuse large B cell lymphoma. CDR3s include the opening cysteine and the closing phenylalanine or tryptophan. A D gene is named only where the DNA matches it firmly. Clone size is not always given. Where it is, it says once, few, many or a class for expanded clones.

clone_size	v_call	j_call	d_call	cdr3_nt	cdr3_aa
.	TRBV7-9	TRBJ1-4	.	TGTGCCAGCAGCCCCCACCCAGGGCGAATCGGTGAAAAACTGTTTTTT	CASSPHPGRIGEKLFF
.	TRBV5-1	TRBJ2-5	.	TGCGCCAGCAGTCAACCCCCCAGCGGCCAAGAGACCCAGTACTTC	CASSQPPSGQETQYF
.	TRBV28	TRBJ1-2	.	TGTGCCAGCAGTCCCGGGACATCCGGATATGGCTACACCTTC	CASSPGTSGYGYTF
.	TRBV6-5	TRBJ1-2	.	TGTGCCAGCAGGGACTGGGCCTATGGCTACACCTTC	CASRDWAYGYTF
.	TRBV19	TRBJ2-5	.	TGTGCCAGTAGTGTCACTTCTAGCGTGCTTCTCGAAGAGACCCAGTACTTC	CASSVTSSVLLEETQYF
.	TRBV30	TRBJ2-7	.	TGTGCCTGGAGTGTCGACAGGTCTTCTTCCTACGAGCAGTACTTC	CAWSVDRSSSYEQYF
.	TRBV7-2	TRBJ2-1	TRBD1	TGTGCCAGCAGCTCCGGGACAGGGTATTATGAGCAGTTCTTC	CASSSGTGYYEQFF
few	TRBV9	TRBJ1-5	.	TGTGCCAGCAGCGTAGAGGGAGGGATCAATCAGCCCCAGCATTTT	CASSVEGGINQPQHF
.	TRBV4-1	TRBJ1-2	TRBD1	TGCGCCAGCAGCCAAGATACGGGACAGAACTATGGCTACACCTTC	CASSQDTGQNYGYTF
few	TRBV7-5	TRBJ2-1	.	TGTGCCAGAAGCATATGGACTAGCGGGAGAACTTACAATGAGCAGTTCTTC	CARSIWTSGRTYNEQFF
.	TRBV6-5	TRBJ2-7	.	TGTGCCAGCAGTTACTCTACCCGGACAGCCTACGAGCAGTACTTC	CASSYSTRTAYEQYF
.	TRBV7-3	TRBJ2-6	.	TGTGCCAGCAGCCTAAGCGACAGGCCCCTTCTCTCTGGGGCCAACGTCCTGACTTTC	CASSLSDRPLLSGANVLTF
.	TRBV2	TRBJ2-7	.	TGTGCCAGCAGTGAAAACCTACAGGAGTACTTC	CASSENLQEYF
.	TRBV11-2	TRBJ2-2	TRBD2	TGTGCCAGCAGCGCTCCGGGACTAGCGAACACCGGGGAGCTGTTTTTT	CASSAPGLANTGELFF
.	TRBV29-1	TRBJ2-5	TRBD1	TGCAGCGTTGACCCCCAGCACCAGGGGGTGGGAGAGACCCAGTACTTC	CSVDPQHQGVGETQYF
.	TRBV7-8	TRBJ2-5	TRBD1	TGTGCCAGCAGCACCAGGGACAGGGGCCAAGAGACCCAGTACTTC	CASSTRDRGQETQYF
.	TRBV7-9	TRBJ2-7	TRBD2	TGTGCCAGCAGCTTAGCCCTAGCGGAATACGAGCAGTACTTC	CASSLALAEYEQYF
.	TRBV9	TRBJ2-1	TRBD2	TGTGCCAGCAGCGTTCTAGCGGGAGGGGTTCGGGTACGCGATGAGCAGTTCTTC	CASSVLAGGVRVRDEQFF